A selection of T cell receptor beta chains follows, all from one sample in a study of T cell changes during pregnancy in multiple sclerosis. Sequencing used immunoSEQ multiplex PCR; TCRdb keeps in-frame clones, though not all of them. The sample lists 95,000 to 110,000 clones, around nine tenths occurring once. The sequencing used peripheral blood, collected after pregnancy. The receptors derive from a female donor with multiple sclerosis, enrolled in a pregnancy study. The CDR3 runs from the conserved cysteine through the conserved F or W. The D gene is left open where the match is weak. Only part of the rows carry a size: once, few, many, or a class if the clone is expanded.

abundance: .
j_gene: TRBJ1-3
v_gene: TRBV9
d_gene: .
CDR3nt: TGTGCCAGCAGCGTGGGAGTGGATGGCTCTGGAAACACCATATATTTT
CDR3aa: CASSVGVDGSGNTIYF

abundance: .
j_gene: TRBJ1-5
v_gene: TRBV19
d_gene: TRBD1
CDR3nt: TGTGCCAGTAGTATAGACCGCGGACAGGGGAGCAATCAGCCCCAGCATTTT
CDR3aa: CASSIDRGQGSNQPQHF

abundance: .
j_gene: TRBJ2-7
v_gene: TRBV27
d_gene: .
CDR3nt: TGTGCCAGCAGTAAACGGGACAACTCCTACGAGCAGTACTTC
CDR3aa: CASSKRDNSYEQYF

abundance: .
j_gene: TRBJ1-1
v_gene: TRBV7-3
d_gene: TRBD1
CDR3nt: TGTGCCAGCAGCCAGACAGGGGGCGCGAACACTGAAGCTTTCTTT
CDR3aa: CASSQTGGANTEAFF

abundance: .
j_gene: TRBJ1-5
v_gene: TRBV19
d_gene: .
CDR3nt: TGTGCCAGTAGCAGGGGCGATCAGCCCCAGCATTTT
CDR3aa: CASSRGDQPQHF

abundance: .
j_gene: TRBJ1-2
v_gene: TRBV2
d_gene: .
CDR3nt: TGTGCCAGCAGTGAATGGAGGGGTTACTATGGCTACACCTTC
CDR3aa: CASSEWRGYYGYTF

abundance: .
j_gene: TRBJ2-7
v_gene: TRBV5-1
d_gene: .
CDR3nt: TGCGCCAGCAGCCCCGACAGCGTCTACGAGCAGTACTTC
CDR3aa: CASSPDSVYEQYF

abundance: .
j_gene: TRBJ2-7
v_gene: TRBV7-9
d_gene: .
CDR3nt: TGTGCCAGCAGCGTAGCCAGTGCTAGCTCCTACGAGCAGTACTTC
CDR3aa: CASSVASASSYEQYF

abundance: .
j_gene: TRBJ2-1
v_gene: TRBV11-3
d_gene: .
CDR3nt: TGTGCCAGCAGCTTAGATTTCGAGGGCAATGAGCAGTTCTTC
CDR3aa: CASSLDFEGNEQFF

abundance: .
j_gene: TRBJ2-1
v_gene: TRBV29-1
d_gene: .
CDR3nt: TGCAGCGGCCAAGGGGGGGCCATGGGGGATGAGCAGTTCTTC
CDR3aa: CSGQGGAMGDEQFF

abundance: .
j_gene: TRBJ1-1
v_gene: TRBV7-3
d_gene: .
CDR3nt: TGTGCCAGCAGCCAAACGGGAGGGGTAGGGACTGAAGCTTTCTTT
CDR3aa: CASSQTGGVGTEAFF

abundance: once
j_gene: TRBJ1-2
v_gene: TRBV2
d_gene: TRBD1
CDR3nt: TGTGCCAGCAGACCCAGGGGGTCAGGGGGCTATGGCTACACCTTC
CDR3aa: CASRPRGSGGYGYTF

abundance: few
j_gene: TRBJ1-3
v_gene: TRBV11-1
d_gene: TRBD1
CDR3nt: TGTGCCAGCAGCTTCGACAGGGGGTCTGGAAACACCATATATTTT
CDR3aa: CASSFDRGSGNTIYF

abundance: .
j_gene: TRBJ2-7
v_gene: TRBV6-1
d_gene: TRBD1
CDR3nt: TGTGCCAGCAGTCGACAGGGAGAGTTCTACGAGCAGTACTTC
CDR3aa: CASSRQGEFYEQYF

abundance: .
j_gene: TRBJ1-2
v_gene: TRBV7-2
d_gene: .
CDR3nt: TGTGCCAGCAGCTTACGGACAGAGATCTATGGCTACACCTTC
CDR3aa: CASSLRTEIYGYTF

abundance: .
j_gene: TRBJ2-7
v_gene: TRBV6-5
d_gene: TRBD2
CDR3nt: TGTGCCAGCAGTTACTCTCTGTTAGCGGGAGAGGGCGAGCAGTACTTC
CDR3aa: CASSYSLLAGEGEQYF

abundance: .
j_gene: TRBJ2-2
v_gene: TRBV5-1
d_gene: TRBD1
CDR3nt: TGCGCCAGCAGCCCGGGACAGGGGAGCACCGGGGAGCTGTTTTTT
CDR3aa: CASSPGQGSTGELFF

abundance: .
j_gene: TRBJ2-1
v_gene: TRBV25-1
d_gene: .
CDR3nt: TGTGCCAGCAGTGAATTCGGACAGATCTCCTACAATGAGCAGTTCTTC
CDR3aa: CASSEFGQISYNEQFF

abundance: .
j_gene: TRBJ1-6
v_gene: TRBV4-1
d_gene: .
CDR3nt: TGCGCCAGCAGCCAAGAGGGGCCTGCGCAGGCCAATTCACCCCTCCACTTT
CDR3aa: CASSQEGPAQANSPLHF

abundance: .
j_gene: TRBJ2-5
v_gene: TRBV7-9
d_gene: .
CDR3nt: TGTGCCACCAGCCGCGGTGGGGGGGAGACCCAGTACTTC
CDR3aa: CATSRGGGETQYF

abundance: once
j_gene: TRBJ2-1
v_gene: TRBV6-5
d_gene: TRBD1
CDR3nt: TGTGCCAGCACCCCAGGGGGACAGGGGGTGCATGAGCAGTTCTTC
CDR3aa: CASTPGGQGVHEQFF

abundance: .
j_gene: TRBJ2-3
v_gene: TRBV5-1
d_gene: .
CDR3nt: TGCGCCAGCAGCTCGGGACTGACGGCAGATACGCAGTATTTT
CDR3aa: CASSSGLTADTQYF

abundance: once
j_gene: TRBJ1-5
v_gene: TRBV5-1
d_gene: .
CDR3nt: TGCGCCAGCAGCCCCACAGGCTCCATGCAGCCCCAGCATTTT
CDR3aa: CASSPTGSMQPQHF

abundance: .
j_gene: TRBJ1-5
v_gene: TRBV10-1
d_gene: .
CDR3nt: TGCGCCAGCAGTGAGTTGAGGGACACCCGCAATCAGCCCCAGCATTTT
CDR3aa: CASSELRDTRNQPQHF

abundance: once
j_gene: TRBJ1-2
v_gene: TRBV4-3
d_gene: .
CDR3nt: TGCGCCAGCAGCCAAGATATGAACTTAAACTATGGCTACACCTTC
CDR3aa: CASSQDMNLNYGYTF

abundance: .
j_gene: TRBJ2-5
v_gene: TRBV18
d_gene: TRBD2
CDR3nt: TGTGCCAGCTCACCACTAGCGGGAAGGCAAGAGACCCAGTACTTC
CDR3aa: CASSPLAGRQETQYF

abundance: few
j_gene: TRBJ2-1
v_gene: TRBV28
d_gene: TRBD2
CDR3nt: TGTGCCAGCAGTTCTAGCGGCTACAATGAGCAGTTCTTC
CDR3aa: CASSSSGYNEQFF

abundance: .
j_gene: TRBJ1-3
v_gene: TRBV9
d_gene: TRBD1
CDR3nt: TGTGCCAGCAGCGCGGTCCCGGGACAGGGGAGCTCTGGAAACACCATATATTTT
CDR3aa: CASSAVPGQGSSGNTIYF

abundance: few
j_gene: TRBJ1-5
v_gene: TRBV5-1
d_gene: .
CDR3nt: TGCGCCAGCAGCCCCGAGGGGACAAGCAATCAGCCCCAGCATTTT
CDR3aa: CASSPEGTSNQPQHF

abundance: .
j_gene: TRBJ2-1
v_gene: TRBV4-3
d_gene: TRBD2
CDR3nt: TGCGCCAGCAGCCAACGGGGGGTGACCTACAATGAGCAGTTCTTC
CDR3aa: CASSQRGVTYNEQFF

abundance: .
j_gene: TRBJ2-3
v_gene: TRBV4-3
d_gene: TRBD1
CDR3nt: TGCGCCAGCAGCCAATCGACAGGGTCCCGCACAGATACGCAGTATTTT
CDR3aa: CASSQSTGSRTDTQYF

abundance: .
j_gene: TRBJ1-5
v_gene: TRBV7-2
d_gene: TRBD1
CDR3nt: TGTGCCAGCAGCGTCGGACAGGGCGGCAATCAGCCCCAGCATTTT
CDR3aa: CASSVGQGGNQPQHF

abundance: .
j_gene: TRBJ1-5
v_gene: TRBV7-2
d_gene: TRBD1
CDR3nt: TGTGCCAGCAGTCGGGACAGGGGTTGGAATCAGCCCCAGCATTTT
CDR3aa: CASSRDRGWNQPQHF

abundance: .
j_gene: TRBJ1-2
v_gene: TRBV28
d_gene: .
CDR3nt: TGTGCCAGCACCTCGCCGGGACTTCCTAACTCCTATGGCTACACCTTC
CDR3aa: CASTSPGLPNSYGYTF

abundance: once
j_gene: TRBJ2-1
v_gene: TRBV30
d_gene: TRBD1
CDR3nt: TGTGCCTGGAGCGGGCAGGGGGCTTCTGAGCAGTTCTTC
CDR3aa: CAWSGQGASEQFF

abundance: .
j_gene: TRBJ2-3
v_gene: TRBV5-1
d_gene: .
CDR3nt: TGCGCCAGCAGACCAGGGGGCACAGATACGCAGTATTTT
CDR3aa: CASRPGGTDTQYF

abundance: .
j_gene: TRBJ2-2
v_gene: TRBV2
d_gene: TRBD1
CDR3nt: TGTGCCAGCACCTTGCCGGGACAGGGCCCCACCGGGGAGCTGTTTTTT
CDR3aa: CASTLPGQGPTGELFF

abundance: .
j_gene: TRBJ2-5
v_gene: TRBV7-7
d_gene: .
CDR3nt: TGTGCCAGCAGCTTAACCACAGGGATGGGAGAGACCCAGTACTTC
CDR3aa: CASSLTTGMGETQYF

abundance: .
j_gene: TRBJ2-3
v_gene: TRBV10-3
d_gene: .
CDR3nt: TGTGCCATCAGTGAGTCGACAGGACCCACAGATACGCAGTATTTT
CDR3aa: CAISESTGPTDTQYF

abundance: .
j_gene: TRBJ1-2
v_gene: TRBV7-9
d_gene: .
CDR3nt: TGTGCCAGCAGCACCGGTACCGTGATCGACTATGGCTACACCTTC
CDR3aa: CASSTGTVIDYGYTF

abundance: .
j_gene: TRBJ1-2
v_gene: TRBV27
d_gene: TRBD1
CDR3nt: TGTGCCAGCAGTTTGGACAGGGGGAGTTCTAACTATGGCTACACCTTC
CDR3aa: CASSLDRGSSNYGYTF

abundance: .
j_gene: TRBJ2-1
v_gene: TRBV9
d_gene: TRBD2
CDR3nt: TGTGCCAGCAGCGTAGCGCGACTAGCGGGAGTAGAGGAGCAGTTCTTC
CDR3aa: CASSVARLAGVEEQFF

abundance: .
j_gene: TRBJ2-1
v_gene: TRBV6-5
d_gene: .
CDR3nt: TGTGCCAGCAGTTCTCGAGGGGAGCAGTTCTTC
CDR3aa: CASSSRGEQFF

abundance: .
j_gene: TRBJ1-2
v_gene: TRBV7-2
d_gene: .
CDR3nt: TGTGCCATCTTAGGGGGATACGGCTACACCTTC
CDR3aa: CAILGGYGYTF

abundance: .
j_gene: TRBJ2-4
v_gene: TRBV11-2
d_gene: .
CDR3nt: TGTGCCAGCAGCGAGATAGGAGGTAACATTCAGTACTTC
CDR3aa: CASSEIGGNIQYF

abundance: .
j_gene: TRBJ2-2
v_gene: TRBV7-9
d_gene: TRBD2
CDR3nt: TGTGCCAGCAGCGAACGGACTAGCGGATATTCGAACACCGGGGAGCTGTTTTTT
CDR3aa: CASSERTSGYSNTGELFF

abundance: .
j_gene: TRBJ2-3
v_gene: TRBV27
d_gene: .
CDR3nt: TGTGCCAGCAGTTTTGGGAGCCGGGGCACAGATACGCAGTATTTT
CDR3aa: CASSFGSRGTDTQYF

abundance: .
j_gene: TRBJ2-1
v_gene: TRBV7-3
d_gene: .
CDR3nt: TGTGCCAGCAGCTTAACGTCGATGGCTAGCCTCAGATTAGAGCAGTTCTTC
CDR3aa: CASSLTSMASLRLEQFF

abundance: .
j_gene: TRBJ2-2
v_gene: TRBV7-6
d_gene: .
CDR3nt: TGTGCCAGCAGCTTAGGGCAGTCCTTCTCCGGGGAGCTGTTTTTT
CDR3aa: CASSLGQSFSGELFF

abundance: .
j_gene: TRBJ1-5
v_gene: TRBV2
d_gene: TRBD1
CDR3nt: TGTGCCACGCAGGGGGCATTCAATCAGCCCCAGCATTTT
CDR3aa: CATQGAFNQPQHF

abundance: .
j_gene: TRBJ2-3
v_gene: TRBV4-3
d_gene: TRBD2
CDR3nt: TGCGCCAGCAGCCAGCCAGGGACTAGCGGGGGATTGGATACGCAGTATTTT
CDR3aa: CASSQPGTSGGLDTQYF

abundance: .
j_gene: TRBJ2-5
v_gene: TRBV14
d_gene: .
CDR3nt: TGTGCCAGCAGCCAAGATCCAGGGTTGGAGACCCAGTACTTC
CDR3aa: CASSQDPGLETQYF

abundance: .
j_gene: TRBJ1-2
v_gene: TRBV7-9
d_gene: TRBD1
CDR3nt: TGTGCCAGCAGTCGCACCCCCCGGGGGGACAGGGAAAATGGCTACACCTTC
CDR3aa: CASSRTPRGDRENGYTF